Below are 15 T cell receptor beta chains sequenced from a single sample in a study of cytomegalovirus exposure and HLA in healthy donors. PCR was performed using 60 Vbeta and 13 Jbeta primers. Repertoires were generated with immunoSEQ multiplex PCR, while TCRdb's copy carries only in-frame clones and drops some. The data hold approximately 160,000 clones, with roughly 87% observed a single time. Specimen: PBMCs. The receptor set was obtained from a man aged 45-60 years in good health and CMV-seropositive.

The J gene is TRBJ2-7, the V gene TRBV9, with D perhaps matching TRBD2 (5 bases). Trimming shortened V by 4 bases and J by 5 bases, and 16 bases separated the two germline ends. This CDR3 is built from 14 residues. CDR1 SGDLS and CDR2 YYNGEE come from the germline V gene. CDR3 sequence (DNA): TGTGCCAGCAGCACGACCCTTCCCGGGGACGAGCAGTACTTC. Translation: CASSTTLPGDEQYF.

The chain recombines TRBV4-1 with TRBJ2-2; TRBD2 matches at 11 bases. CDR1 and CDR2 (germline): MGHRA, YSYEKL. The V and J ends lost 1 base and 5 bases, in that order; junction bases with no gene match: 9. The CDR3 loop spans 18 amino acids. CDR3 nucleotide sequence: TGCGCCAGCAGCCAAGGGGGACTAGCGGTTCTTGGGACCGGGGAGCTGTTTTTT. Its protein is CASSQGGLAVLGTGELFF.

The chain joins TRBV28 to TRBJ2-7, with 8 bases matching TRBD1. CDR3 length: 15 amino acids. Germline CDR1 and CDR2: MDHEN and SYDVKM. V lost 7 bases and J lost 3; bases outside the gene matches: 11. In nucleotides, the CDR3 is TGTGCCAGCAAAACACCCGGGACAGGATACTACGAGCAGTACTTC. It encodes CASKTPGTGYYEQYF.

The chain couples TRBV5-1 to TRBJ2-2, with 8 bases aligning to TRBD1. J gave up 4 bases and V 3 bases, and 5 bases lay outside the gene matches. Germline values: CDR1 SGHRS, CDR2 YFSETQ. This CDR3 contains 15 residues. CDR3 sequence (DNA): TGCGCCAGCAGCTCGCAGGGGGCGCCCACCGGGGAGCTGTTTTTT. Translation gives CASSSQGAPTGELFF.

The rearrangement links TRBV6-1 to TRBJ1-2; tentative D call: TRBD1 (6 bases). Looked up from germline, CDR1 is MNHNS and CDR2 is SASEGT. V lost 1 base and J lost 6, with 9 bases in between. The CDR3 consists of 13 residues. CDR3 DNA: TGTGCCAGCAGTGAAGTACAGGGTGATGGCTACACCTTC. Translating it yields CASSEVQGDGYTF.

The chain employs TRBV18 and TRBJ2-3; D uncertain. Trimming removed 1 base at V and 0 bases at J, with 8 bases between. The CDR3 has 15 residues. Germline V gene lookup returns CDR1 KGHSH and CDR2 LQKENI. CDR3 region: CASSPLRSSTDTQYF. The CDR3 coding sequence is TGTGCCAGCTCACCACTGCGTTCTAGCACAGATACGCAGTATTTT.

This clone was detected only once. V is TRBV29-1 and J is TRBJ1-4, with 9 bases identical to TRBD1. J was trimmed by 6 bases and V by 3 bases; bases with no gene match: 2. The germline V gene has CDR1 SQVTM and CDR2 ANQGSEA. The CDR3 sequence is 13 residues long. CDR3 in DNA: TGCAGCGTTGAGGACAGGGGATATGAAAAACTGTTTTTT. It yields the protein CSVEDRGYEKLFF.

This chain joins TRBV4-3 and TRBJ2-5; a possible D gene is TRBD2 (6 bases). With 0 bases removed from V and 7 bases from J, the gap between germline ends came to 15 bases. This CDR3 is 15 amino acids long. CDR1 LGHNA and CDR2 YSLEER come from the germline V gene. For the CDR3, the DNA is TGCGCCAGCAGCCAAGATCTATTAGCAGCGGGGACCCAGTACTTC. Translation gives CASSQDLLAAGTQYF.

J is TRBJ1-3 and V is TRBV5-5; the D gene is possibly TRBD1 (5 bases). Trimming pared 4 bases from V and 4 bases from J, leaving 12 bases between. CDR1 SGHKS and CDR2 YYEKEE come from the germline V gene (reference sequence). The CDR3 is 14 amino acids. As DNA, the CDR3 is TGTGCCAGCAGCGGCGGGGGTTCGGGAAACACCATATATTTT. This encodes CASSGGGSGNTIYF.

The chain's CDR3 is CSVEAGAHTGELFF. CDR3 DNA: TGCAGCGTTGAGGCGGGAGCTCACACCGGGGAGCTGTTTTTT. V usage is TRBV29-1 and J usage is TRBJ2-2, with 7 bases aligning to TRBD2. This CDR3 comprises 14 residues. Germline CDR1 and CDR2: SQVTM and ANQGSEA. Losses at the gene ends were 3 bases for V and 3 bases for J; bases not matched to a gene: 4.

This chain connects TRBV7-2 to TRBJ1-5; 7 bases align to TRBD1. J was trimmed by 7 bases and V by 5 bases; bases with no gene match: 8. This CDR3 spans 14 amino acids. Germline lookup yields CDR1 SGHTA and CDR2 FQGNSA. CDR3 protein: CASSRDRVGQPQHF. The CDR3 DNA is TGTGCCAGCAGCCGAGACAGGGTCGGCCAGCCCCAGCATTTT.

CDR3 sequence reads: CASSFGLNTGELFF. CDR3 nucleotides: TGTGCCAGCAGTTTCGGACTGAACACCGGGGAGCTGTTTTTT. The chain links TRBV27 to TRBJ2-2; TRBD2 is a possible D gene (5 bases). Germline CDR1 reads MNHEY; CDR2 reads SMNVEV (reference sequence). Trimming removed 3 bases at V and 1 base at J, with 6 bases between. The CDR3 runs to 14 residues.

The genes are TRBV5-4 and TRBJ2-7; 8 bases are shared with TRBD2. Trimming removed 0 bases from V and 2 bases from J; junction bases left unmatched: 7. The CDR3 spans 16 residues. CDR1 is SGHNT, CDR2 YYREEE, per germline (reference sequence). CDR3 amino acids: CASSLAGAGAAYEQYF. In nucleotides, the CDR3 is TGTGCCAGCAGCTTGGCCGGAGCGGGAGCAGCCTACGAGCAGTACTTC.

In this sample, this clone turned up once. V usage is TRBV25-1 and J usage is TRBJ1-2, with TRBD1 as a possible D gene (6 bases). The CDR3 runs 14 residues. V lost 4 bases and J 4 bases, leaving 13 bases between the germline ends. CDR1 MGHDK and CDR2 SYGVNS come from the germline V gene. CDR3 DNA: TGTGCCAGCAGTGCTGGGGGCGTTGGCTATGGCTACACCTTC. It specifies CASSAGGVGYGYTF.

The rearrangement links TRBV7-9 to TRBJ2-3, with 8 bases fitting TRBD1. Per the germline V gene, CDR1 is SEHNR and CDR2 is FQNEAQ (reference sequence). The CDR3 covers 15 residues. V was clipped by 5 bases and J by 2 bases; unmatched bases: 6. This CDR3 is CASSPGQGFTDTQYF. The CDR3 DNA follows: TGTGCCAGCAGCCCTGGACAGGGATTCACAGATACGCAGTATTTT.